The clone carrying this TCR beta chain was detected once. Its specificity is not known. The sample originates from a study of chemoradiotherapy in HPV16-positive cancers. Study summary: A couple of HPV16-positive patients' cells yielded candidate HPV-specific clones and common motifs.

Germline values: CDR1 GTSNPN, CDR2 SVGIG (reference sequence). CDR3 length equals 13 residues. V lost 2 bases to trimming and J lost 5 bases; unmatched junction nucleotides: 4. Broader study findings: Only a couple of HPV16-positive patients supplied the functional HPV-specificity definition.

Profiling relied on immunoSEQ multiplex PCR, and the TCRdb table lists in-frame clones only, not all of them. The sample lists 1,500 to 2,000 clones; 82% were seen once. The clonotype originates from a human donor with HPV-associated anogenital cancer. The sequencing here drew on tumor tissue, taken from a patient who underwent chemoradiotherapy. The rearrangement links TRBV30 to TRBJ2-3; TRBD1 matches at 7 bases. CDR3 residues: CAWSQRGRDTQYF. DNA of the CDR3: TGTGCCTGGAGTCAGAGGGGGCGAGATACGCAGTATTTT.